These 9 T cell receptor beta chains were sequenced from one sample in a study of T cell changes during pregnancy in multiple sclerosis. The assay was immunoSEQ multiplex PCR, and TCRdb's table has in-frame clones only and misses some. The sample includes tens of thousands of clones, about 91% of them seen just once. Here the sequenced sample was peripheral blood, taken before pregnancy. The receptors originated from a female donor with multiple sclerosis, enrolled in a pregnancy study.

The chain recombines TRBV2 with TRBJ2-5; D is possibly TRBD2 (5 bases). The V and J ends lost 8 bases and 5 bases respectively, with 24 bases between them. Per the germline V gene, CDR1 is SNHLY and CDR2 is FYNNEI. The CDR3 extends over 16 amino acids. The CDR3 DNA sequence: TGTGCCAGCCGAGAGCCGGGTGGCGGGCCTGGGGAGACCCAGTACTTC. It encodes CASREPGGGPGETQYF. The full variable domain, its missing parts supplied by reference TRBV2 and TRBJ2-5, is EPEVTQTPSHQVTQMGQEVILRCVPISNHLYFYWYRQILGQKVEFLVSFYNNEISEKSEIFDDQFSVERPDGSNFTLKIRSTKLEDSAMYFCASREPGGGPGETQYFGPGTRLLVL.

J is TRBJ2-2 and V is TRBV9; 13 bases map to TRBD2. The CDR3 is 17 amino acids. From germline, CDR1 is SGDLS and CDR2 YYNGEE. V gave up 3 bases and J gave up 6 bases; unmatched junction bases: 8. Written as DNA, the CDR3 is TGTGCCAGCAGCGGACTAGCGGGGGGCACCCGGTCCGGGGAGCTGTTTTTT. It codes for CASSGLAGGTRSGELFF.

V is TRBV6-1 and J is TRBJ1-5, with D tentatively TRBD1 (5 bases). CDR3 length: 15 amino acids. Germline assignment: CDR1 MNHNS and CDR2 SASEGT. V lost 3 bases to trimming and J lost 3 bases, with 12 bases between them. DNA of the CDR3: TGTGCCAGCAGTGATGGGCAGGGCCTCAATCAGCCCCAGCATTTT. Translating gives CASSDGQGLNQPQHF.

V is TRBV29-1 and J is TRBJ2-1; 8 bases fit TRBD2. The germline gives CDR1 SQVTM, CDR2 ANQGSEA. CDR3 size: 13 residues. J lost 16 bases, V lost 4 bases, and 15 bases had no gene match. The CDR3 here is CSVASGGPSLDFF. The CDR3 DNA is TGCAGCGTTGCCAGCGGGGGCCCCTCCCTGGACTTCTTC.

The chain joins TRBV7-2 to TRBJ2-1, with D possibly TRBD1 on 5 matching bases. This CDR3 is built from 16 residues. V was shortened by 0 bases and J by 9 bases, with 18 bases between the two germline ends. The germline CDR1 and CDR2 sequences are SGHTA and FQGNSA. The CDR3 sequence is CASSLARFGAGGEQFF. The CDR3 region has the DNA TGTGCCAGCAGCTTAGCGCGATTTGGGGCAGGCGGTGAGCAGTTCTTC.

The J gene is TRBJ2-1, the V gene TRBV6-4, with 8 bases matching TRBD2. The CDR3 spans 17 residues. CDR1 is MRHNA, CDR2 SNTAGT, per germline. V dropped 0 bases and J dropped 5; count of bases not matched to a gene: 9. Here the CDR3 DNA reads TGTGCCAGCAGTGACTCAGTTCCTGGCGGGGGGAACAATGAGCAGTTCTTC. It encodes CASSDSVPGGGNNEQFF.

This chain connects TRBV7-8 to TRBJ2-7, with 9 bases aligning to TRBD1. The ends lost 5 bases at V and 5 bases at J; junction bases unmatched: 7. Germline V gene data show CDR1 as SGHVS and CDR2 as FQNEAQ. This CDR3 region has 14 residues. The CDR3 spells CASSLGQGIHEQYF. The CDR3 DNA follows: TGTGCCAGCAGCCTGGGACAGGGTATCCACGAGCAGTACTTC.

The V and J genes are TRBV19 and TRBJ2-7, with D perhaps TRBD2 (5 bases). With 7 bases removed from V and 0 bases from J, the gap between germline ends came to 16 bases. The length of the CDR3 is 15 residues. CDR1 is LNHDA and CDR2 is SQIVND in the germline V gene (reference sequence). The CDR3 bases are TGTGCCAGTACCAATGGACGGGGAAGCTCCTACGAGCAGTACTTC. Residues: CASTNGRGSSYEQYF.

The chain uses TRBV6-1 and TRBJ2-5, with D maybe TRBD2 (6 bases). Germline CDR1 and CDR2: MNHNS and SASEGT. The CDR3 contains 14 residues. Trimming took 4 bases from V and 1 from J, leaving 10 bases between them. The CDR3 region has the DNA TGTGCCAGCAGTGTAGGGCGGGGCCAAGAGACCCAGTACTTC. Protein: CASSVGRGQETQYF.